This T cell receptor (beta chain) appears in the sequencing data of a study of T cell clonotyping in hematopoietic cell transplantation. V lost 7 bases and J lost 4; bases outside the gene matches: 12. Germline CDR1 is MDHEN and CDR2 is SYDVKM. The CDR3 consists of 16 residues. Concerning this clone: The antigen is undetermined.

Generated by immunoSEQ multiplex PCR, the TCRdb table keeps only in-frame clones and is missing some. The data contain 1,000 or so clones, 80% to 95% of them singletons. General study points: Broader posttransplant TCR repertoire diversity was predicted by graft donor and pretransplant recipient Inverse Simpson Index values. After transplant, recipient diversity fell while pathologically expanded clonotypes grew through day 180.

This sample comprised PBMCs, obtained 180 days after allogeneic stem cell transplant. The gene calls are TRBV28 and TRBJ1-1; TRBD1 matches at 10 bases. This clonotype was obtained from a male patient aged 45-59 years who had an allogeneic stem cell transplant from a related donor, so T cells may come from the graft donor. Some clones in this sample may be carry-over from other donors' samples. CDR3 sequence reads: CASTERDRGPLTEAFF. The CDR3, as DNA: TGTGCCAGCACCGAACGAGACAGGGGGCCGCTCACTGAAGCTTTCTTT.